A selection of T cell receptor beta chains follows, all from one sample in a study of CD8+CD57+ T cells in acquired aplastic anemia. TCRdb reprocessed the reads via MiXCR and lists one record per CDR3 protein. The sample contains about 270,000 distinct CDR3 sequences, 70% to 85% of which appear only once. Source material: sorted CD4+, CD8+, or CD8+CD57+ T cells (not recorded which) from PBMCs. Receptor source: a human donor with aplastic anemia. Each CDR3 is given with its conserved first and last residue. The D gene is left open where the match is weak. Where a row states a size, it is once, few, many or the class of an expanded clone; other rows omit it.

v_gene: TRBV2
abundance: NA
j_gene: TRBJ2-3
d_gene: TRBD2
CDR3nt: TGTGCCAGCAGTGTTGGGGGGGTTCATGAGCAGCTCTATTTT
CDR3aa: CASSVGGVHEQLYF

v_gene: TRBV15
abundance: once
j_gene: TRBJ1-5
d_gene: NA
CDR3nt: TGTGCCACCAGCAGAGAAAATAATCAGCCCCAGCATTTT
CDR3aa: CATSRENNQPQHF

v_gene: TRBV5-6
abundance: NA
j_gene: TRBJ2-3
d_gene: NA
CDR3nt: TGTGCCAGCAGCCCCGCGTGCGCAGATACGCAGTATTTT
CDR3aa: CASSPACADTQYF

v_gene: TRBV7-2
abundance: NA
j_gene: TRBJ2-5
d_gene: TRBD2
CDR3nt: TGTGCCAGCAGCAGAGGCACTAGCGAGGCGAACGAGCAGTTC
CDR3aa: CASSRGTSEANEQF

v_gene: TRBV7-8
abundance: NA
j_gene: TRBJ1-2
d_gene: NA
CDR3nt: TGTGCCAGCAGCTCGGGGGTATATGTCTTTTTTTTC
CDR3aa: CASSSGVYVFFF

v_gene: TRBV9
abundance: NA
j_gene: TRBJ2-3
d_gene: TRBD2
CDR3nt: TGTGCCAGCGGGGACGGGGGGAAAGTTCAGTACTTCTTT
CDR3aa: CASGDGGKVQYFF

v_gene: TRBV11-1
abundance: NA
j_gene: TRBJ2-1
d_gene: TRBD2
CDR3nt: TGTGCCAGCAGCTCCGTGACAGACGGACTAGCGGAGTATGAGCAGTTCTTC
CDR3aa: CASSSVTDGLAEYEQFF

v_gene: TRBV7-8
abundance: many
j_gene: TRBJ2-3
d_gene: NA
CDR3nt: TGTGCCAGCAGCTTAGCGGGGCCCACAGATACGCAGTATTTT
CDR3aa: CASSLAGPTDTQYF

v_gene: TRBV9
abundance: NA
j_gene: TRBJ2-1
d_gene: TRBD2
CDR3nt: TGTGCCAGTAGCCCTGGGACTAGCGGATCCTACAATGAGCGGTTCTTC
CDR3aa: CASSPGTSGSYNERFF

v_gene: TRBV7-2
abundance: NA
j_gene: TRBJ2-3
d_gene: NA
CDR3nt: TGTGCCAGCAGCTTACGGAGTGTCCAGTATGCAATCAATTTT
CDR3aa: CASSLRSVQYAINF

v_gene: TRBV7-9
abundance: NA
j_gene: TRBJ2-5
d_gene: TRBD1
CDR3nt: TGTGCCGGACAGGGACAGGGGAACTGGGAGTACATCGGGTACTTC
CDR3aa: CAGQGQGNWEYIGYF

v_gene: TRBV7-9
abundance: once
j_gene: TRBJ1-1
d_gene: NA
CDR3nt: TGTGCCAGCAGCTTATTACCCGGGGGGCTGGTTTTTGGATTCTTT
CDR3aa: CASSLLPGGLVFGFF

v_gene: TRBV15
abundance: once
j_gene: TRBJ2-7
d_gene: NA
CDR3nt: TGTGCCAGCGGCATAGCCAGCGATCAGGATACGCAGTACTTC
CDR3aa: CASGIASDQDTQYF

v_gene: TRBV7-8
abundance: NA
j_gene: TRBJ2-1
d_gene: NA
CDR3nt: TGTGCCAGCAGCTTAGGGGGAGGAACCGATACGCAGTATCAGTTCTTC
CDR3aa: CASSLGGGTDTQYQFF

v_gene: TRBV7-2
abundance: NA
j_gene: TRBJ1-1
d_gene: NA
CDR3nt: TGTGCCAGCAGCTCGAGGGGGGGCGGCAAGAACCAGTACGCTTTCTTT
CDR3aa: CASSSRGGGKNQYAFF

v_gene: TRBV12-3/TRBV12-4
abundance: few
j_gene: TRBJ2-6
d_gene: NA
CDR3nt: TGTGCCAGCAGCGTGGGGGCCGAAGGCCATGAGCAGTTCCTGACTTTC
CDR3aa: CASSVGAEGHEQFLTF

v_gene: TRBV24-1
abundance: NA
j_gene: TRBJ2-5
d_gene: TRBD2
CDR3nt: TGTGCCACCAGTGATTCTAGCGGTTCTGGGGAGACCCAGTACTTC
CDR3aa: CATSDSSGSGETQYF

v_gene: TRBV7-6
abundance: NA
j_gene: TRBJ2-5
d_gene: TRBD1
CDR3nt: TGTGCCAGCAGCTCACACAGGGGCAAGTATCACCAGTACTTC
CDR3aa: CASSSHRGKYHQYF

v_gene: TRBV7-8
abundance: few
j_gene: TRBJ1-6
d_gene: NA
CDR3nt: TGTGCCAGCAGCTTAGCGGGACTTTCGGCGAATTCACCCCTCCACTTT
CDR3aa: CASSLAGLSANSPLHF

v_gene: TRBV19
abundance: NA
j_gene: TRBJ1-3
d_gene: TRBD1
CDR3nt: TGTGCCAGTAGCGATCGGACAGGTCAGGTTGGAAACACCATATATTTT
CDR3aa: CASSDRTGQVGNTIYF

v_gene: TRBV9
abundance: NA
j_gene: TRBJ1-2
d_gene: NA
CDR3nt: TGTGCCAGCAGCGCCTTAGCGGGGAACACTGGGGACCTCTTC
CDR3aa: CASSALAGNTGDLF

v_gene: TRBV19
abundance: many
j_gene: TRBJ1-1
d_gene: NA
CDR3nt: TGTGCCAGTAGTATAGGAACGGGGATGAACACTGAAGCTTTCTTT
CDR3aa: CASSIGTGMNTEAFF

v_gene: TRBV7-7
abundance: once
j_gene: TRBJ2-5
d_gene: TRBD2
CDR3nt: TGTGCTAGCAGCCCACTAGCGCCGAACACCGGGGAGCTGTACTTC
CDR3aa: CASSPLAPNTGELYF

v_gene: TRBV11-1
abundance: NA
j_gene: TRBJ1-5
d_gene: NA
CDR3nt: TGTGCCAGCAGCTTAGCGGGTAGCCAGCCCCAGCATTTT
CDR3aa: CASSLAGSQPQHF

v_gene: TRBV7-9
abundance: NA
j_gene: TRBJ2-5
d_gene: TRBD2
CDR3nt: TGTGCCAGCAGTTCGAGCGGGAAGAGGGAAGAGACCGGGTACTTC
CDR3aa: CASSSSGKREETGYF

v_gene: TRBV19
abundance: NA
j_gene: TRBJ2-5
d_gene: NA
CDR3nt: TGTGCCAGTAGTTTGGGGCAAGAGACCCAGTACTTC
CDR3aa: CASSLGQETQYF

v_gene: TRBV7-9
abundance: NA
j_gene: TRBJ2-7
d_gene: NA
CDR3nt: TGTGCCACCAGCAGTGGATTGGACAGCTCCAGCGAGCAGTACTTC
CDR3aa: CATSSGLDSSSEQYF

v_gene: TRBV2
abundance: few
j_gene: TRBJ2-3
d_gene: NA
CDR3nt: TGTGCCAGCAGTTATGCGGGAAGTCCCGATACGCAGTATTTT
CDR3aa: CASSYAGSPDTQYF

v_gene: TRBV7-6
abundance: NA
j_gene: TRBJ1-2
d_gene: NA
CDR3nt: TGTGCCAGCAGCTTAGCCCACGAGACAAACGTGACTGAGTACACCTTC
CDR3aa: CASSLAHETNVTEYTF

v_gene: TRBV5-6
abundance: few
j_gene: TRBJ1-6
d_gene: NA
CDR3nt: TGTGCCAGCAGCTTGGGGGAGGAGGGTTCACCCCTCCACTTT
CDR3aa: CASSLGEEGSPLHF

v_gene: TRBV9
abundance: NA
j_gene: TRBJ1-2
d_gene: NA
CDR3nt: TGTGCCAGCAGTTTTACAGATCATGGCTACACCTTC
CDR3aa: CASSFTDHGYTF

v_gene: TRBV7-8
abundance: NA
j_gene: TRBJ2-2
d_gene: NA
CDR3nt: TGTGCCAGCAGCTTTCATCCAGGGGGGCCAGTTTTT
CDR3aa: CASSFHPGGPVF

v_gene: TRBV7-8
abundance: NA
j_gene: TRBJ2-3
d_gene: NA
CDR3nt: TGTGCCAGCAGCTTTGATGGATGCCCCGCTACGCAGTATTTT
CDR3aa: CASSFDGCPATQYF

v_gene: TRBV7-8
abundance: NA
j_gene: TRBJ1-2
d_gene: NA
CDR3nt: TGCGCCAGCAGCCAAGCCCTTGCAGGTGATTACACCTTC
CDR3aa: CASSQALAGDYTF

v_gene: TRBV2
abundance: NA
j_gene: TRBJ1-1
d_gene: NA
CDR3nt: TGTGCCAGCGGGGACGGGGGCACAGATACACAGTACTTTGAAGCAGGCTTT
CDR3aa: CASGDGGTDTQYFEAGF

v_gene: TRBV7-2
abundance: NA
j_gene: TRBJ2-1
d_gene: NA
CDR3nt: TGTGCCAGCAGCGCCACCATTACTGAGCAGTTCTTC
CDR3aa: CASSATITEQFF

v_gene: TRBV7-8
abundance: NA
j_gene: TRBJ2-3
d_gene: NA
CDR3nt: TGTGCCAGCAGCTTAGCGGAAGGGCCCGCTACGACGTATTATTTT
CDR3aa: CASSLAEGPATTYYF

v_gene: TRBV7-9
abundance: NA
j_gene: TRBJ2-3
d_gene: NA
CDR3nt: TGTGCCAGCAGCTTTACTGGCGCACTGGGCAGTTATTCGTTT
CDR3aa: CASSFTGALGSYSF

v_gene: TRBV5-8
abundance: few
j_gene: TRBJ1-2
d_gene: NA
CDR3nt: TGTGCCAGCAGCCCCCCTGGCTATGGCTACACCTTC
CDR3aa: CASSPPGYGYTF

v_gene: TRBV15
abundance: once
j_gene: TRBJ2-7
d_gene: NA
CDR3nt: TGTGCCAGCAGCGGAGGCCGGGTACCCTACGAGCAGTACTTC
CDR3aa: CASSGGRVPYEQYF